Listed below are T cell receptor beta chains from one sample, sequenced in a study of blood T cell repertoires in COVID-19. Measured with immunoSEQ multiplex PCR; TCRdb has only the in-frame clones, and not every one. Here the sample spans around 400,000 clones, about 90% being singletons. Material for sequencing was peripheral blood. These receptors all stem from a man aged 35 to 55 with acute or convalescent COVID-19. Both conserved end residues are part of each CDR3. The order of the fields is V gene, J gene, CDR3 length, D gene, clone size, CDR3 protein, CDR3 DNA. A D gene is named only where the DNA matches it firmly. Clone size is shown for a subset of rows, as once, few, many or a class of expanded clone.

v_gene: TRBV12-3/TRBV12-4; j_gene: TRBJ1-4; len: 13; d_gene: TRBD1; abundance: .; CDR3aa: CASSWTGHEKLFF; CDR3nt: TGTGCCAGCAGTTGGACAGGGCACGAAAAACTGTTTTTT
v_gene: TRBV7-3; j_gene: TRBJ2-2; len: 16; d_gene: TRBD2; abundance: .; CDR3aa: CASSPFGGAGTGELFF; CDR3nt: TGTGCCAGCAGCCCCTTCGGGGGGGCTGGGACCGGGGAGCTGTTTTTT
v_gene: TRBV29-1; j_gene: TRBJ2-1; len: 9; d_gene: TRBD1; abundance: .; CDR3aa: CSVETGGFF; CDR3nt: TGCAGCGTTGAAACAGGGGGGTTCTTC
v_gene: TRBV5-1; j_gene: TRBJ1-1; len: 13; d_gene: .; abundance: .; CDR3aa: CASSLREGGEAFF; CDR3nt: TGCGCCAGCAGTCTCCGGGAGGGTGGTGAAGCTTTCTTT
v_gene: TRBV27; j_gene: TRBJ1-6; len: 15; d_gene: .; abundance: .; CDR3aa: CASSFQGGVNSPLHF; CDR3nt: TGTGCCAGCAGTTTTCAGGGAGGTGTGAATTCACCCCTCCACTTT
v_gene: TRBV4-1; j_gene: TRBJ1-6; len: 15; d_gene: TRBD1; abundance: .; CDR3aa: CASSPRTGVGSPLHF; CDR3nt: TGCGCCAGCAGCCCACGAACAGGGGTTGGATCACCCCTCCACTTT
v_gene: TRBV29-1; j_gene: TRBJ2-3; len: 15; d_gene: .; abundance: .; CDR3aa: CSVVSRRIRGDTQYF; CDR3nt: TGCAGCGTTGTTTCTCGGAGGATCCGCGGAGATACGCAGTATTTT
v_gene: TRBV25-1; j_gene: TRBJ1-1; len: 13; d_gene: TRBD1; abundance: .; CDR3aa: CASSHTGGPEAFF; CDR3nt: TGTGCCAGCAGTCATACAGGGGGCCCTGAAGCTTTCTTT
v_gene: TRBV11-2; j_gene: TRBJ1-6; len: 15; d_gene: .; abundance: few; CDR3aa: CASSPDRTRASPLHF; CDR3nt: TGTGCCAGCAGCCCAGACAGGACCCGTGCTTCACCCCTCCACTTT
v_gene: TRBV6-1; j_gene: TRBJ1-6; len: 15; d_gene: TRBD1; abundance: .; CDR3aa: CASSDPGQANSPLHF; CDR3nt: TGTGCCAGCAGTGATCCGGGACAGGCTAATTCACCCCTCCACTTT
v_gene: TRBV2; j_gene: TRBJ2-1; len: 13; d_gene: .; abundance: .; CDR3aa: CASSGPVLNEQFF; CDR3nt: TGTGCCAGCAGTGGGCCAGTCCTCAATGAGCAGTTCTTC
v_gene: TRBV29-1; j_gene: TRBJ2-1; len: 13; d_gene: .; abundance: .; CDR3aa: CSVVMAGRNEQFF; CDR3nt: TGCAGCGTTGTCATGGCAGGGCGCAATGAGCAGTTCTTC
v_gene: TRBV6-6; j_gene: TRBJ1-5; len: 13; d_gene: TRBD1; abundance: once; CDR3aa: CASSHRGRQPQHF; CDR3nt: TGTGCCAGCAGCCACAGGGGGAGACAGCCCCAGCATTTT
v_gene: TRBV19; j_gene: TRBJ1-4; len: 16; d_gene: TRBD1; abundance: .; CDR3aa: CASSTDREGTNEKLFF; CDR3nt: TGTGCCAGTAGTACCGACAGGGAAGGCACTAATGAAAAACTGTTTTTT
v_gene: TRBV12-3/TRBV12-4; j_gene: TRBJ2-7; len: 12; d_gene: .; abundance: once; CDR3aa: CASSWTVYEQYF; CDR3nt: TGTGCCAGCAGTTGGACAGTTTACGAGCAGTACTTC
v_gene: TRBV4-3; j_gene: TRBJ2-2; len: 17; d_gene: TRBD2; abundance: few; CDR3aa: CASSQEVAGPLTGELFF; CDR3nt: TGCGCCAGCAGCCAAGAAGTAGCGGGGCCATTAACCGGGGAGCTGTTTTTT
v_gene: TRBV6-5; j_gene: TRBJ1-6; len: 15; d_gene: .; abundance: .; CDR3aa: CASSYSLQGVTPLHF; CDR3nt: TGTGCCAGCAGTTACAGCCTACAGGGTGTTACACCCCTCCACTTT
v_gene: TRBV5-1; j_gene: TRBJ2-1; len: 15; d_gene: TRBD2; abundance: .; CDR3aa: CASGGLAGYHNEQFF; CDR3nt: TGCGCCAGCGGTGGACTAGCGGGGTACCACAATGAGCAGTTCTTC
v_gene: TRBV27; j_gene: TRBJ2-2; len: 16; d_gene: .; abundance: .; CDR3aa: CASSLFRGSEAGELFF; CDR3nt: TGTGCCAGCAGTTTATTCAGGGGATCTGAGGCCGGGGAGCTGTTTTTT
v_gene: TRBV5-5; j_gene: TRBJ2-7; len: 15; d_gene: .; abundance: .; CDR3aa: CASSSPGHRPYEQYF; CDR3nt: TGTGCCAGCAGCTCACCGGGACACCGACCCTACGAGCAGTACTTC
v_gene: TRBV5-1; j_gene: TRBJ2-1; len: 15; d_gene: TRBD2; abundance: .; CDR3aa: CASSLGGTNIDEQFF; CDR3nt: TGCGCCAGCAGCTTGGGGGGGACTAATATCGATGAGCAGTTCTTC
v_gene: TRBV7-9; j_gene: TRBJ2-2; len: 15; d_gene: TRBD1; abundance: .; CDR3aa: CASSFRGGLVGELFF; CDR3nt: TGTGCCAGCAGCTTTAGAGGGGGCCTGGTCGGGGAGCTGTTTTTT
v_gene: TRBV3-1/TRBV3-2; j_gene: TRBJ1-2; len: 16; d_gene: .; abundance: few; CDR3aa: CASSPGAGRPNYGYTF; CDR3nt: TGTGCCAGCAGCCCTGGGGCAGGGAGGCCCAACTATGGCTACACCTTC
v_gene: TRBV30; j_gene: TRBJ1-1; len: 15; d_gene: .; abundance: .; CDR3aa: CAWSVYQGMNTEAFF; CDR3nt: TGTGCCTGGAGTGTATATCAGGGGATGAACACTGAAGCTTTCTTT
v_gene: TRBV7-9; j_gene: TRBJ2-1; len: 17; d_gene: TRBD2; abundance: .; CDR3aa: CASSVKVGLAERDEQFF; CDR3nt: TGTGCCAGCAGCGTAAAGGTCGGACTAGCGGAGAGGGATGAGCAGTTCTTC
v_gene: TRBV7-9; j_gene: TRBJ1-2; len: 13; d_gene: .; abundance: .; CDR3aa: CASSSGGNYGYTF; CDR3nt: TGTGCCAGCAGTTCCGGGGGAAACTATGGCTACACCTTC
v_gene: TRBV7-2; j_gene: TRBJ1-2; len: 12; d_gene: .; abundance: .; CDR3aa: CASSRSNYGYTF; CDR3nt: TGTGCCAGCAGTCGTTCTAACTATGGCTACACCTTC
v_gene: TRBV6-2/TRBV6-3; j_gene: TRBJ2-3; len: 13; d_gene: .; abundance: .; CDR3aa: CASSALNTDTQYF; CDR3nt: TGTGCCAGCAGCGCGCTGAACACAGATACGCAGTATTTT
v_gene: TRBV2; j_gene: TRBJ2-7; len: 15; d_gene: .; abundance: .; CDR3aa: CASSEVGRGVIEEYF; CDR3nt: TGTGCCAGCAGTGAAGTCGGCAGGGGGGTTATCGAGGAGTACTTC
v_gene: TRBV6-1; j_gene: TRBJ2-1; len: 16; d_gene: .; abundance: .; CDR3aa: CASSEAYRGGWDEQFF; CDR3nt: TGTGCCAGCAGTGAAGCGTACAGGGGGGGTTGGGATGAGCAGTTCTTC
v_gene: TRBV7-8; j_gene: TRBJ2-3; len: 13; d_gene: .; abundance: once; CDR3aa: CASSYPGPDTQYF; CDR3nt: TGTGCCAGCAGCTACCCTGGCCCAGATACGCAGTATTTT
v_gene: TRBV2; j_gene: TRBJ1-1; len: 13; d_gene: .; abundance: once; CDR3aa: CASRGRMNTEAFF; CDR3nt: TGTGCCAGCAGGGGGCGAATGAACACTGAAGCTTTCTTT
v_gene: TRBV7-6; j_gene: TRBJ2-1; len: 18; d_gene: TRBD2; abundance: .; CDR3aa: CASSSGLAGVAIAWEQFF; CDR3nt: TGTGCCAGCAGTTCAGGACTAGCGGGAGTAGCGATTGCGTGGGAGCAGTTCTTC
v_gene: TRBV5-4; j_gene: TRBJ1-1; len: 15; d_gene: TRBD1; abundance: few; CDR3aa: CASSPFQDRGPEAFF; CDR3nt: TGTGCCAGCAGCCCCTTTCAGGACAGGGGCCCTGAAGCTTTCTTT
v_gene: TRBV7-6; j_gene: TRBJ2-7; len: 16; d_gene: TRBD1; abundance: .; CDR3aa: CASSLDVGQGTYEQYF; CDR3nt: TGTGCCAGCAGCTTAGATGTGGGACAGGGCACCTACGAGCAGTACTTC
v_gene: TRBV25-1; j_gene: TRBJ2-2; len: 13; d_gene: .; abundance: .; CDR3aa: CASRGANTGELFF; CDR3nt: TGTGCCAGCAGAGGGGCGAACACCGGGGAGCTGTTTTTT
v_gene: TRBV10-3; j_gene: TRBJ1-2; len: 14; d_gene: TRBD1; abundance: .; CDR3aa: CAITEDRAGYGYTF; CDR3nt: TGTGCCATCACCGAGGACAGGGCAGGCTATGGCTACACCTTC
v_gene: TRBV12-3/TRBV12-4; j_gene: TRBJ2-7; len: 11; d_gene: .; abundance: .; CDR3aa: CASSRGLEQYF; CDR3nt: TGTGCCAGCAGTCGGGGACTTGAGCAGTACTTC
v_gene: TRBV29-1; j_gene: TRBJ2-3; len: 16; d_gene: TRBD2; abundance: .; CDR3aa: CSVTGTSGRAPDTQYF; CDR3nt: TGCAGCGTTACCGGGACTAGCGGGAGGGCCCCAGATACGCAGTATTTT
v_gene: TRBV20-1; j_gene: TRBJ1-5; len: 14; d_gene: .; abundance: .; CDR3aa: CSASAENSNQPQHF; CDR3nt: TGCAGTGCTAGTGCGGAGAATAGCAATCAGCCCCAGCATTTT
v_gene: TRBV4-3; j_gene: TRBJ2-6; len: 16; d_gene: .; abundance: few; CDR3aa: CASSQETGSGANVLTF; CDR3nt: TGCGCCAGCAGCCAAGAGACGGGCTCTGGGGCCAACGTCCTGACTTTC
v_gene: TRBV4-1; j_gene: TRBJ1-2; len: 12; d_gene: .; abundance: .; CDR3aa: CASSQDGAGYTF; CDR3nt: TGCGCCAGCAGCCAAGATGGGGCGGGCTACACCTTC
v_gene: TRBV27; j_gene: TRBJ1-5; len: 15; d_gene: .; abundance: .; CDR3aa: CASSPTGLTRQPQHF; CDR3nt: TGTGCCAGCAGCCCCACCGGTCTAACGAGGCAGCCCCAGCATTTT
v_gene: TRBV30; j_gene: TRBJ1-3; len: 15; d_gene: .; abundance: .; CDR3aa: CAWSAGTSAGNTIYF; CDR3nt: TGTGCCTGGAGTGCCGGGACTTCGGCTGGAAACACCATATATTTT
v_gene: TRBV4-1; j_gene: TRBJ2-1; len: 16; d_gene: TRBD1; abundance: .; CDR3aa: CASSQANRGVKNEQFF; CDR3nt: TGCGCCAGCAGCCAAGCTAACAGGGGGGTTAAAAATGAGCAGTTCTTC
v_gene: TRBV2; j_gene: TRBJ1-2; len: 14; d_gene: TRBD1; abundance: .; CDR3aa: CASRDGTGTYGYTF; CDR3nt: TGTGCCAGCAGGGATGGGACAGGTACCTATGGCTACACCTTC
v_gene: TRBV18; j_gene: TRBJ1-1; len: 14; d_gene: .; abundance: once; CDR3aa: CASSPPDRITEAFF; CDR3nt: TGTGCCAGCTCACCACCAGACAGGATCACTGAAGCTTTCTTT
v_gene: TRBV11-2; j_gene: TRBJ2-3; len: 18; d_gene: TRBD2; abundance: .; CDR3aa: CASSKTGAGRAQSDTQYF; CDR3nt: TGTGCCAGCAGCAAAACCGGAGCGGGGAGGGCTCAGTCAGATACGCAGTATTTT
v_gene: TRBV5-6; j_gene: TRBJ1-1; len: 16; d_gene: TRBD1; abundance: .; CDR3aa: CASSPGTGVGRTEAFF; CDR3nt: TGTGCCAGCAGTCCCGGGACAGGGGTAGGACGAACTGAAGCTTTCTTT
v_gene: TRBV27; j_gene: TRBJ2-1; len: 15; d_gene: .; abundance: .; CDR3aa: CASSLRWDFYNEQFF; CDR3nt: TGTGCCAGCAGTTTACGTTGGGACTTTTACAATGAGCAGTTCTTC
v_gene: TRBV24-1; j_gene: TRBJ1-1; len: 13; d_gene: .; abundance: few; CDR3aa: CATRQRVNTEAFF; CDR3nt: TGTGCCACCAGACAGCGGGTAAACACTGAAGCTTTCTTT
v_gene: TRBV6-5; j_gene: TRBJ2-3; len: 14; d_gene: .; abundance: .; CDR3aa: CASHSASGTDTQYF; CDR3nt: TGTGCCAGCCACTCTGCTTCGGGCACAGATACGCAGTATTTT
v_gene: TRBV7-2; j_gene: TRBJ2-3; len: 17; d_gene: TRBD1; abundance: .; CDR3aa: CASSSLPGQGVSDTQYF; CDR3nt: TGTGCCAGCAGCTCTCTTCCGGGACAGGGTGTGAGTGATACGCAGTATTTT